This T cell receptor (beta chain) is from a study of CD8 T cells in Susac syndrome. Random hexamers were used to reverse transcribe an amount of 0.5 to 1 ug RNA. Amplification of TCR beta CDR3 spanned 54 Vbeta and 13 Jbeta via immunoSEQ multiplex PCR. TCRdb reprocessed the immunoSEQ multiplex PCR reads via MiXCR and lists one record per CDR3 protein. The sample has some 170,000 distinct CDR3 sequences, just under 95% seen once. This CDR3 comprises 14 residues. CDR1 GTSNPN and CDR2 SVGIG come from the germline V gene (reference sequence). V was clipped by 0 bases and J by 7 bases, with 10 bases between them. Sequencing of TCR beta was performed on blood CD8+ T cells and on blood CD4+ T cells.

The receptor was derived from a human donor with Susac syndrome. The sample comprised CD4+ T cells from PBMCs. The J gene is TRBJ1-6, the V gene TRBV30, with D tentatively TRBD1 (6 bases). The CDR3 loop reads CAWSVAGANSPLHF. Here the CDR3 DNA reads TGTGCCTGGAGTGTTGCAGGGGCCAATTCACCCCTCCACTTT.